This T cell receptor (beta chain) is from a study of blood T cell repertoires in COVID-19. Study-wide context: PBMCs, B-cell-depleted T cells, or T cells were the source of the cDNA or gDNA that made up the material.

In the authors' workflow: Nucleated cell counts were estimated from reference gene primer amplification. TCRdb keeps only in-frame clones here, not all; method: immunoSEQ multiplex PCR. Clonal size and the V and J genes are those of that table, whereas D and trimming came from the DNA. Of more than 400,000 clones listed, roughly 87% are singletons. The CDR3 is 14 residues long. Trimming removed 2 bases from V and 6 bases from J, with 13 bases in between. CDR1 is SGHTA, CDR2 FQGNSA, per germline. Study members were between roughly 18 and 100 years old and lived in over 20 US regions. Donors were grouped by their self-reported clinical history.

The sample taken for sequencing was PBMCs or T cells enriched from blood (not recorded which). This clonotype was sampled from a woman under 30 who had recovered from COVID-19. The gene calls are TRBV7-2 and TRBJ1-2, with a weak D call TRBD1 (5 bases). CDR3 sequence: CASSLSRGGDGYTF. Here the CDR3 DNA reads TGTGCCAGCAGCTTATCCCGGGGGGGAGATGGCTACACCTTC.